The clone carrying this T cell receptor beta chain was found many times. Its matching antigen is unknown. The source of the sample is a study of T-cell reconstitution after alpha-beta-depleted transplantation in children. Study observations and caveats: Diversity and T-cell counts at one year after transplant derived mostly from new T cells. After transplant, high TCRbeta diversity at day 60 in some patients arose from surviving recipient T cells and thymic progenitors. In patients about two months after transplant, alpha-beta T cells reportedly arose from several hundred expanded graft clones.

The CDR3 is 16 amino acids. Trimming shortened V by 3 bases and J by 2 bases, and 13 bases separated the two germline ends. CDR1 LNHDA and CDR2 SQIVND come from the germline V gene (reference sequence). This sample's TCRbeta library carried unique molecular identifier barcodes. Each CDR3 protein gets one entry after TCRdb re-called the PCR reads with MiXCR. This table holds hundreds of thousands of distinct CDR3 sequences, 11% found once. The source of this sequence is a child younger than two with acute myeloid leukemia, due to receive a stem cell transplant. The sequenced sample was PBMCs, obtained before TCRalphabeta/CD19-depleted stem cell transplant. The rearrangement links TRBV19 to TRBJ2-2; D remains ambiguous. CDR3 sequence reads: CASSINRGTNTGELFF. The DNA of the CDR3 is TGTGCCAGTAGTATTAATCGAGGAACAAACACCGGGGAGCTGTTTTTT. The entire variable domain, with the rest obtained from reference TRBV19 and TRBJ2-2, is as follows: DGGITQSPKYLFRKEGQNVTLSCEQNLNHDAMYWYRQDPGQGLRLIYYSQIVNDFQKGDIAEGYSVSREKKESFPLTVTSAQKNPTAFYLCASSINRGTNTGELFFGEGSRLTVL.